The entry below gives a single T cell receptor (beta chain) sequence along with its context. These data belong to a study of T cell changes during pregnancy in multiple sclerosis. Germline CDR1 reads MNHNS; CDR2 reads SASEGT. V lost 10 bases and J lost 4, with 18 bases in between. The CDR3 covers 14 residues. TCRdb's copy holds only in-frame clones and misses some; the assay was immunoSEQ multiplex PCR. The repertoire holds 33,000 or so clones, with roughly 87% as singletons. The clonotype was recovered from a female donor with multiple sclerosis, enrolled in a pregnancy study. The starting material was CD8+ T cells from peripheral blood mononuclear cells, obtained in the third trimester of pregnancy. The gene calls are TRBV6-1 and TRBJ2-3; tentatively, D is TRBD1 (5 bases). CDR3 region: CATDVQGVADTQYF. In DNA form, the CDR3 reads TGTGCCACAGATGTCCAGGGTGTTGCAGATACGCAGTATTTT.